These T cell receptor beta chains were read from a single sample in a study of cytomegalovirus exposure and HLA in healthy donors. Sequencing was performed with immunoSEQ multiplex PCR; in TCRdb, only in-frame clones are kept and a portion is missing. The sample carries about 81,000 clones, 77% recorded once. The specimen sequenced was PBMCs. The receptor source for this set is a man aged 45-65 years in good health and CMV-seropositive. Both conserved end residues are part of each CDR3. The order of the fields is clone size, D gene, J gene, V gene, CDR3 protein, CDR3 DNA. The D gene is left open where the match is weak. Only some rows state a clone size, as once, few, many or a class for expanded clones.

>-|-|TRBJ1-3|TRBV9
CASSVDTTGNTIYF
TGTGCCAGCAGCGTAGACACAACTGGAAACACCATATATTTT
>-|-|TRBJ1-4|TRBV19
CASSIEQGWEKLFF
TGTGCCAGTAGTATTGAGCAGGGCTGGGAAAAACTGTTTTTT
>few|-|TRBJ2-7|TRBV6-5
CASALLGQTYEQYF
TGTGCCAGCGCGTTGCTCGGACAGACCTACGAGCAGTACTTC
>-|-|TRBJ2-7|TRBV10-2
CASSESGYEQYF
TGCGCCAGCAGTGAGTCCGGCTACGAGCAGTACTTC
>-|-|TRBJ2-1|TRBV5-1
CASSFGGGQYNEQFF
TGCGCCAGCAGCTTCGGTGGAGGGCAATACAATGAGCAGTTCTTC
>-|-|TRBJ1-1|TRBV18
CASSPNRNTEAFF
TGTGCCAGCTCACCCAACAGGAACACTGAAGCTTTCTTT
>-|TRBD2|TRBJ2-6|TRBV19
CASKAPGLVGGANVLTF
TGTGCCAGTAAAGCTCCCGGACTAGTGGGTGGGGCCAACGTCCTGACTTTC
>-|-|TRBJ2-5|TRBV7-2
CARQAPYDGYQETQYF
TGTGCCAGGCAAGCCCCGTATGACGGGTATCAAGAGACCCAGTACTTC
>-|-|TRBJ1-2|TRBV12-5
CASGSVLREAYGYTF
TGTGCTAGTGGTTCCGTACTCCGGGAGGCGTATGGCTACACCTTC
>once|-|TRBJ2-1|TRBV7-8
CASSLVRLPGSSYNEQFF
TGTGCCAGCAGCTTAGTTCGGCTTCCCGGGAGCTCCTACAATGAGCAGTTCTTC
>-|TRBD2|TRBJ2-3|TRBV4-1
CASSQGRLAGPPDTQYF
TGCGCCAGCAGCCAGGGGAGACTAGCGGGACCCCCCGATACGCAGTATTTT
>few|TRBD2|TRBJ2-1|TRBV5-6
CASSTTLAGARGEQFF
TGTGCCAGCAGCACAACACTAGCGGGAGCCCGCGGGGAGCAGTTCTTC
>once|TRBD1|TRBJ2-4|TRBV7-2
CASSPLGQGASLAKNIQYF
TGTGCCAGCAGCCCCCTGGGACAGGGGGCTTCTCTAGCCAAAAACATTCAGTACTTC
>-|-|TRBJ1-1|TRBV14
CASSPRVPRGAFF
TGTGCCAGCAGCCCCCGAGTCCCAAGAGGAGCTTTCTTT
>once|-|TRBJ2-3|TRBV7-9
CASSLAWGDTDTQYF
TGTGCCAGCAGCTTAGCCTGGGGAGACACAGATACGCAGTATTTT
>-|-|TRBJ1-5|TRBV19
CASRETGIDQPQHF
TGTGCCAGTAGAGAAACAGGGATAGATCAGCCCCAGCATTTT
>-|TRBD2|TRBJ2-1|TRBV6-1
CASSERLAGGSYNEQFF
TGTGCCAGCAGTGAAAGACTAGCGGGTGGCTCCTACAATGAGCAGTTCTTC
>-|TRBD1|TRBJ2-3|TRBV7-2
CASSLFGQGRDTQYF
TGTGCCAGCAGCTTATTTGGACAGGGGAGAGATACGCAGTATTTT
>-|TRBD1|TRBJ2-1|TRBV9
CASSADRGSYNEQFF
TGTGCCAGCAGCGCTGACAGGGGCTCCTACAATGAGCAGTTCTTC
>-|-|TRBJ1-1|TRBV7-3
CASSLSVGNTEAFF
TGTGCCAGCAGCTTATCAGTGGGCAACACTGAAGCTTTCTTT
>-|TRBD2|TRBJ2-1|TRBV11-3
CASSLGAGGFYNEQFF
TGTGCCAGCAGCTTAGGGGCGGGAGGGTTCTACAATGAGCAGTTCTTC
>-|TRBD1|TRBJ2-1|TRBV10-3
CAISEDRVEPYNEQFF
TGTGCCATCAGTGAAGACAGGGTGGAGCCCTACAATGAGCAGTTCTTC
>-|-|TRBJ2-3|TRBV9
CASSVETNTDTQYF
TGTGCCAGCAGCGTGGAGACTAACACAGATACGCAGTATTTT
>-|-|TRBJ2-5|TRBV6-5
CASNTGRETQYF
TGTGCCAGCAACACAGGGCGGGAGACCCAGTACTTC
>-|TRBD2|TRBJ2-1|TRBV11-3
CASHPLAGGREQFF
TGTGCCAGCCACCCCCTAGCGGGAGGTCGGGAGCAGTTCTTC
>few|TRBD1|TRBJ2-7|TRBV27
CASSPHRGGREQYF
TGTGCCAGCAGTCCTCACCGAGGGGGCCGAGAGCAGTACTTC
>-|-|TRBJ1-5|TRBV13
CASSAGRDQPQHF
TGTGCCAGCAGCGCGGGGAGGGATCAGCCCCAGCATTTT
>-|-|TRBJ1-3|TRBV7-2
CASSLNPSQGGNTIYF
TGTGCCAGCAGCTTAAATCCGTCCCAGGGTGGAAACACCATATATTTT
>few|-|TRBJ2-6|TRBV27
CASREGVSGANVLTF
TGTGCCAGCAGAGAAGGAGTCTCTGGGGCCAACGTCCTGACTTTC
>once|-|TRBJ1-2|TRBV6-5
CASSYKGQGTYGYTF
TGTGCCAGCAGTTACAAGGGGCAGGGCACCTATGGCTACACCTTC
>-|-|TRBJ2-5|TRBV11-2
CASSLRGTSSKGQETQYF
TGTGCCAGCAGCTTACGAGGGACATCATCCAAGGGGCAAGAGACCCAGTACTTC
>-|TRBD1|TRBJ1-3|TRBV30
CAWTRGRTGNTIYF
TGTGCCTGGACCAGGGGGCGAACTGGAAACACCATATATTTT
>-|TRBD2|TRBJ2-3|TRBV7-2
CASSRKRDTDTQYF
TGTGCCAGCAGCCGCAAGCGGGATACAGATACGCAGTATTTT
>few|TRBD2|TRBJ2-1|TRBV9
CASSVTSLTSGIGNEQFF
TGTGCCAGCAGCGTAACCTCCCTGACTAGCGGGATAGGAAATGAGCAGTTCTTC
>-|TRBD2|TRBJ2-2|TRBV10-1
CASSGGLAPGELFF
TGCGCCAGCAGTGGGGGACTAGCGCCCGGGGAGCTGTTTTTT
>-|TRBD1|TRBJ2-5|TRBV2
CASAKGTGQETQYF
TGTGCCAGCGCTAAGGGGACAGGGCAAGAGACCCAGTACTTC
>-|-|TRBJ2-2|TRBV2
CASRVGATGELFF
TGTGCCAGCAGGGTGGGGGCGACCGGGGAGCTGTTTTTT
>-|TRBD1|TRBJ1-2|TRBV19
CASSLGQTYGYTF
TGTGCCAGTAGCTTGGGACAGACCTATGGCTACACCTTC
>once|-|TRBJ2-7|TRBV5-5
CASSLAPNEQYF
TGTGCCAGCAGCTTGGCTCCAAACGAGCAGTACTTC
>-|TRBD1|TRBJ1-5|TRBV27
CASSWDRVVWHF
TGTGCCAGCAGCTGGGACAGGGTAGTCTGGCATTTT
>-|-|TRBJ1-1|TRBV10-1
CASPRDIEAFF
TGCGCCAGCCCCCGGGACATTGAAGCTTTCTTT
>-|-|TRBJ1-5|TRBV6-1
CASSGGFSNQPQHF
TGTGCCAGCAGTGGAGGATTTAGCAATCAGCCCCAGCATTTT
>-|-|TRBJ1-4|TRBV2
CASSEVLGVGEKLFF
TGTGCCAGCAGTGAAGTTTTAGGGGTGGGGGAAAAACTGTTTTTT
>-|TRBD1|TRBJ2-5|TRBV7-2
CASSTGQGAQETQYF
TGTGCCAGCAGCACGGGACAGGGGGCACAGGAGACCCAGTACTTC
>-|TRBD1|TRBJ1-5|TRBV6-1
CATSPGQNNQPQHF
TGTGCCACCTCTCCGGGACAGAACAATCAGCCCCAGCATTTT
>-|TRBD1|TRBJ1-1|TRBV14
CASSRQTGANTEAFF
TGTGCCAGCAGCCGCCAGACAGGGGCTAACACTGAAGCTTTCTTT
>-|TRBD2|TRBJ2-2|TRBV5-1
CASSPGGGLAGEYGELFF
TGCGCCAGCAGCCCGGGCGGGGGACTAGCGGGAGAATACGGGGAGCTGTTTTTT
>-|-|TRBJ1-4|TRBV30
CAWNRGQGEKLFF
TGTGCCTGGAATCGAGGCCAGGGAGAAAAACTGTTTTTT
>-|TRBD1|TRBJ1-2|TRBV30
CAWTGKQGVYYGYTF
TGTGCCTGGACCGGGAAACAGGGGGTATACTATGGCTACACCTTC
>-|TRBD2|TRBJ2-1|TRBV11-3
CASTMGGDEQFF
TGTGCCAGCACAATGGGGGGGGATGAGCAGTTCTTC
>-|-|TRBJ1-1|TRBV27
CASSLRGSNTEAFF
TGTGCCAGCAGTTTACGGGGGTCGAACACTGAAGCTTTCTTT
>-|-|TRBJ2-1|TRBV11-3
CASSPDFSGTPNEQFF
TGTGCCAGCAGCCCGGACTTTTCCGGGACTCCCAATGAGCAGTTCTTC
>-|TRBD1|TRBJ1-2|TRBV9
CASSVEGASHGYTF
TGTGCCAGCAGCGTAGAGGGGGCTTCACATGGCTACACCTTC
>-|-|TRBJ2-5|TRBV5-1
CASTPIPGGVETQYF
TGCGCCAGCACCCCTATACCAGGAGGAGTCGAGACCCAGTACTTC
>-|-|TRBJ1-1|TRBV18
CASSPTMAQPRAFF
TGTGCCAGCTCACCAACCATGGCACAGCCAAGGGCTTTCTTT